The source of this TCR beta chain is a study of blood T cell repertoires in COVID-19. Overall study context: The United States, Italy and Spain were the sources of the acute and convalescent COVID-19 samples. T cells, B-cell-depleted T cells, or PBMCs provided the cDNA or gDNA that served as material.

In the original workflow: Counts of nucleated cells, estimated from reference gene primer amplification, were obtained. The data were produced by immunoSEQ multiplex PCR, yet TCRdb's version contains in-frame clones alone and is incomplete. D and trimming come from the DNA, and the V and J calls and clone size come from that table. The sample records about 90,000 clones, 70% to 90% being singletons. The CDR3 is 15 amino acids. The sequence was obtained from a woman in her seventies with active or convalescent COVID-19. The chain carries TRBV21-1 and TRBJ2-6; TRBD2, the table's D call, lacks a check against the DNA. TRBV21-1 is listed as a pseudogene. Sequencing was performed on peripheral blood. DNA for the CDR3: TGTGCCAGCAGCAAATGCGGCTCTGGGGCCAACGTCCTGACTTTC. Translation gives CASSKCGSGANVLTF.